The 27 T cell receptor beta chains in this list originate from one sample, sequenced in a study of identifying expanded T cells in peripheral blood. Data came from immunoSEQ multiplex PCR; TCRdb stores just in-frame clones and leaves some out. The table has about 58,000 clones, approximately 89% seen once. The sequencing sample was made of blood. These receptors originate from a person aged 18 to 70 in good health.

The V call is TRBV27, the J call TRBJ2-2; 8 bases line up with TRBD2. The germline V gene encodes CDR1 MNHEY and CDR2 SMNVEV (reference sequence). Germline trimming cut 10 bases from V and 7 bases from J; bases unmatched to any gene: 11. The CDR3 loop spans 14 amino acids. The CDR3 DNA reads TGTGCCACCACCACGGGACTAGAAAGCGGGGAGCTGTTTTTT. Translating it yields CATTTGLESGELFF.

V is TRBV7-9 and J is TRBJ2-2; 9 bases are shared with TRBD2. The CDR3 has 15 amino acids. V lost 5 bases to trimming and J lost 9 bases; unmatched junction nucleotides: 10. Germline V lookup: CDR1 SEHNR, CDR2 FQNEAQ (reference sequence). The CDR3 region has the DNA TGTGCCAGCAGCCCACCCACTAGCGGGCGGCGGGAGCTGTTTTTT. Translated: CASSPPTSGRRELFF.

This sequence joins TRBV5-1 and TRBJ1-1, with 7 bases identical to TRBD1. Germline CDR1 SGHRS, CDR2 YFSETQ. V trimming: 4 bases; J trimming: 6 bases; junction bases outside the gene matches: 6. The CDR3 has 13 amino acids. In DNA, the CDR3 is TGCGCCAGCAGCAGCACAGGGGTTGCTGAAGCTTTCTTT. Its protein product is CASSSTGVAEAFF.

The CDR3 loop is CASSQAAGVGYTF. In DNA, the CDR3 is TGCGCCAGCAGCCAAGCGGCAGGGGTCGGCTACACCTTC. This sequence joins TRBV4-3 and TRBJ1-2; the D gene is possibly TRBD1 (6 bases). Germline assignment: CDR1 LGHNA and CDR2 YSLEER. The V end was cut by 1 base, the J end by 8 bases, with 11 bases between. The CDR3 totals 13 residues.

V usage is TRBV5-8 and J usage is TRBJ1-4; D unclear. Germline CDR1 reads SGHTS; CDR2 reads YDEGEE. This CDR3 region has 15 residues. V gave up 0 bases and J gave up 6 bases, with 12 bases separating them. CDR3 in DNA: TGTGCCAGCAGCTTGGCGGGTAATGGGCATGAAAAACTGTTTTTT. It is translated as CASSLAGNGHEKLFF.

CDR3 region: CASSLVAGAETQYF. The CDR3 DNA reads TGCGCCAGCAGCTTGGTTGCAGGAGCGGAGACCCAGTACTTC. The chain couples TRBV5-1 to TRBJ2-5; D not certain. Germline lookup yields CDR1 SGHRS and CDR2 YFSETQ. The V end lost 0 bases, the J end lost 5 bases, and 11 bases lay between the germline ends. This CDR3 is 14 amino acids long.

This chain connects TRBV5-8 to TRBJ2-7; D gene ambiguous. The CDR3 runs 13 residues. Between the trimmed V and J ends, which lost 2 bases and 4 bases, there was a span of 10 bases. Germline CDR1 SGHTS, CDR2 YDEGEE. The CDR3 nucleotides are TGTGCCAGCAGCTTAGGAAGGATTTACGAGCAGTACTTC. Its translation is CASSLGRIYEQYF.

This clone was counted only a few times. The gene calls are TRBV9 and TRBJ2-3; 15 bases agree with TRBD2. V gave up 2 bases and J gave up 4 bases; unmatched junction bases: 2. CDR1 is SGDLS and CDR2 is YYNGEE in the germline V gene. The CDR3 runs 16 residues. CDR3 sequence (DNA): TGTGCCAGCAGCGTGGGACTAGCGGGGGGATCAGATACGCAGTATTTT. Amino acids: CASSVGLAGGSDTQYF.

This clone was seen a handful of times. The CDR3 reads CASSEIEGGPAAFF. In DNA, the CDR3 is TGTGCCAGCAGTGAAATAGAGGGGGGTCCAGCGGCTTTCTTT. This sequence joins TRBV6-4 and TRBJ1-1; the D gene is possibly TRBD1 (6 bases). CDR3 length equals 14 residues. CDR1 MRHNA and CDR2 SNTAGT come from the germline V gene. Trimming stripped 3 bases from V and 11 bases from J, with 19 bases between.

The gene calls are TRBV5-1 and TRBJ1-4; 7 positions agree with TRBD1. Unmatched junction bases numbered 4, after V lost 0 bases and J lost 5 bases. CDR1 is SGHRS, CDR2 YFSETQ, per germline. The CDR3 consists of 15 residues. Here the CDR3 reads CASSLEGARNEKLFF. As DNA, the CDR3 is TGCGCCAGCAGCTTGGAGGGGGCACGAAATGAAAAACTGTTTTTT.

The chain has TRBV5-1 and TRBJ1-4; TRBD1 aligns across 12 bases. CDR1 SGHRS and CDR2 YFSETQ come from the germline V gene. V trimming: 7 bases; J trimming: 4 bases; junction bases outside the gene matches: 17. This CDR3 spans 19 amino acids. The CDR3 sequence is CASRLSGTGGENLNEKLFF. CDR3 in DNA: TGCGCCAGCCGCCTTTCCGGGACAGGGGGCGAAAACCTTAATGAAAAACTGTTTTTT.

This clone was picked up a small number of times. J is TRBJ1-6 and V is TRBV30; TRBD1 matches 7 bases. From germline, CDR1 is GTSNPN and CDR2 SVGIG (reference sequence). The CDR3 totals 12 residues. J gave up 9 bases and V 5 bases, and 4 bases lay outside the gene matches. CDR3: CAWGQDLSPLHF. As DNA, the CDR3 is TGTGCCTGGGGACAGGACCTTTCACCCCTCCACTTT.

V gene TRBV27 combines with J gene TRBJ1-6, with 8 bases matching TRBD1. The CDR3 spans 17 residues. Germline trimming cut 2 bases from V and 11 bases from J; bases unmatched to any gene: 14. Germline-derived CDR1 and CDR2 are MNHEY and SMNVEV (reference sequence). Written as DNA, the CDR3 is TGTGCCAGCAGTTTAAAGTCCGGGCCAGGGGGCTGGGCACCCCTCCACTTT. This codes for CASSLKSGPGGWAPLHF.

This clone has just one count. The chain links TRBV2 to TRBJ2-3; a weak D match, TRBD1 (5 bases). Germline V lookup: CDR1 SNHLY, CDR2 FYNNEI. Trimming removed 6 bases from V and 2 bases from J, with 6 bases in between. CDR3 length: 12 residues. The CDR3 loop reads CASRGLTDTQYF. The DNA for the CDR3 is TGTGCCAGCAGGGGGCTCACAGATACGCAGTATTTT.

This clone was seen a single time. V is TRBV4-3 and J is TRBJ2-7, with 7 bases aligning to TRBD1. The CDR3 length is 15 residues. Losses at the gene ends were 3 bases for V and 4 bases for J; bases not matched to a gene: 9. CDR1 is LGHNA, CDR2 YSLEER, per germline. Here the CDR3 DNA reads TGCGCCAGCAGCCATAGATGGGACAGATCTTACGAGCAGTACTTC. Translated, it gives CASSHRWDRSYEQYF.

This sequence joins TRBV7-3 and TRBJ2-1; TRBD2 matches at 10 bases. Germline V CDR1 and CDR2: SGHTA, FQGTGA. Trimming took 5 bases from V and 8 from J; bases not matched to a gene: 9. This CDR3 has 15 residues. The CDR3 sequence: CASSPTASGSDEQFF. In nucleotides, the CDR3 is TGTGCCAGCAGCCCTACAGCTAGCGGGAGTGATGAGCAGTTCTTC. Together with reference TRBV7-3 and TRBJ2-1, the CDR3 gives the full variable domain: GAGVSQTPSNKVTEKGKYVELRCDPISGHTALYWYRQSLGQGPEFLIYFQGTGAADDSGLPNDRFFAVRPEGSVSTLKIQRTERGDSAVYLCASSPTASGSDEQFFGPGTRLTVL.

V is TRBV11-2 and J is TRBJ2-7, with 12 bases that match TRBD2. CDR1 and CDR2 from the germline V gene are SGHAT and FQNNGV. This CDR3 spans 17 amino acids. V lost 3 bases, J lost 2 bases, and 8 bases stayed unmatched. The CDR3 sequence is CASSLRLAGVHPYEQYF. The DNA for the CDR3 is TGTGCCAGCAGCTTGAGACTAGCGGGAGTACACCCCTACGAGCAGTACTTC.

In nucleotides, the CDR3 is TGTGCCAGCACGGAGCAGCGGAACACCGGGGAGCTGTTTTTT. Amino acid sequence: CASTEQRNTGELFF. The rearrangement uses TRBV6-1 and TRBJ2-2; D gene ambiguous. The V end lost 7 bases, the J end lost 1 base, and 10 bases lay between the germline ends. This CDR3 is 14 amino acids long. Germline V lookup: CDR1 MNHNS, CDR2 SASEGT.

The chain recombines TRBV4-2 with TRBJ2-3; 8 nucleotides match TRBD2. Germline lookup yields CDR1 LGHNA and CDR2 YNFKEQ. This CDR3 contains 16 residues. The trim removed 1 base at V and 4 bases at J, leaving 7 bases unmatched. CDR3 amino acids: CASSQVISGSPDTQYF. The CDR3 DNA sequence: TGTGCCAGCAGCCAAGTAATCAGCGGGAGCCCAGATACGCAGTATTTT.

This chain uses TRBV7-3 with TRBJ2-3; the D is unclear. The CDR3 is 14 residues long. The V gene lost 1 base and the J gene lost 7 bases, with 12 bases spanning the gap. Per germline, CDR1 SGHTA and CDR2 FQGTGA. CDR3 amino acids: CASSLNPQANTQYF. For the CDR3, the DNA is TGTGCCAGCAGCTTAAACCCACAAGCCAATACGCAGTATTTT. The whole variable domain, filled in from reference TRBV7-3 and TRBJ2-3, reads GAGVSQTPSNKVTEKGKYVELRCDPISGHTALYWYRQSLGQGPEFLIYFQGTGAADDSGLPNDRFFAVRPEGSVSTLKIQRTERGDSAVYLCASSLNPQANTQYFGPGTRLTVL.

The rearrangement uses TRBV19 and TRBJ1-1; no reliable D call. Germline assignment: CDR1 LNHDA and CDR2 SQIVND (reference sequence). V shed 5 bases and J shed 1 base, with 11 bases lying between them. The length of the CDR3 is 14 residues. This CDR3 is CASSPSLGNTEAFF. CDR3 DNA sequence: TGTGCCAGTAGTCCTTCCCTGGGGAACACTGAAGCTTTCTTT.

V usage is TRBV7-2 and J usage is TRBJ2-3; D is unresolved. Germline V gene data show CDR1 as SGHTA and CDR2 as FQGNSA. The CDR3 is made up of 17 amino acids. V was pared by 5 bases and J by 2 bases, with 20 bases between. The CDR3 sequence is CASSRSGPASSTDTQYF. The CDR3 DNA reads as TGTGCCAGCAGCCGCTCCGGGCCGGCCAGCTCCACAGATACGCAGTATTTT.

The chain combines TRBV7-2 with TRBJ2-1; 7 bases are a match to TRBD2. Germline V gives CDR1 SGHTA, CDR2 FQGNSA. V shed 1 base and J 6 bases; nucleotides not matched to a gene: 9. The CDR3 has 16 amino acids. The CDR3 DNA is TGTGCCAGCAGCTTAGTTGGCGGGAGTTCGGGCAATGAGCAGTTCTTC. Protein product: CASSLVGGSSGNEQFF.

The V and J genes are TRBV5-1 and TRBJ2-5; the D gene is possibly TRBD1 (6 bases). This CDR3 has 13 amino acids. V shed 1 base and J shed 5 bases, with 9 bases lying between them. Germline assignment: CDR1 SGHRS and CDR2 YFSETQ. Here the CDR3 reads CASSLTGRETQYF. Here the CDR3 DNA reads TGCGCCAGCAGCTTGACAGGGCGGGAGACCCAGTACTTC.

V gene TRBV5-1 combines with J gene TRBJ2-7, with unresolved D. The V gene lost 4 bases and the J gene lost 0 bases, with 26 bases spanning the gap. CDR3 size: 19 residues. Germline V gene lookup returns CDR1 SGHRS and CDR2 YFSETQ. The chain's CDR3 is CASSPWTHPAPPYSYEQYF. The CDR3 nucleotides are TGCGCCAGCAGCCCGTGGACCCACCCGGCCCCTCCGTACTCCTACGAGCAGTACTTC. Filled out from reference TRBV5-1 and TRBJ2-7, the complete variable domain reads KAGVTQTPRYLIKTRGQQVTLSCSPISGHRSVSWYQQTPGQGLQFLFEYFSETQRNKGNFPGRFSGRQFSNSRSEMNVSTLELGDSALYLCASSPWTHPAPPYSYEQYFGPGTRLTVT.

V is TRBV11-2 and J is TRBJ2-1; 10 nucleotides align to TRBD2. V lost 4 bases, J lost 3 bases, and 6 bases stayed unmatched. This CDR3 comprises 16 residues. Per the germline V gene, CDR1 is SGHAT and CDR2 is FQNNGV. The CDR3 nucleotides are TGTGCCAGCAGCTCCCTAGCGGGAGCGAGCTACAATGAGCAGTTCTTC. It encodes CASSSLAGASYNEQFF.

The chain has TRBV10-3 and TRBJ2-3; 11 bases line up with TRBD2. The CDR3 totals 16 residues. In germline, CDR1 is ENHRY, CDR2 SYGVKD. Trimming took 0 bases from V and 8 from J; bases not matched to a gene: 7. Here the CDR3 reads CAISESLAGGSGTQYF. In DNA, the CDR3 is TGTGCCATCAGTGAGTCCTTAGCGGGAGGGTCCGGTACGCAGTATTTT.